This T cell receptor beta chain was observed in a study of CD8+ T cells in alopecia areata. cDNA prepared by RNA extraction and subsequent reverse transcription served as the template for sequencing. The data were produced by immunoSEQ multiplex PCR, yet TCRdb's version contains in-frame clones alone and is incomplete. The sample carries 93,000 or so clones, about nine tenths recorded once. Treatment described: oral pan-JAK inhibitor, 5-10 mg twice daily. V was pared by 9 bases and J by 0 bases, with 11 bases between. This CDR3 comprises 14 residues. Germline V gives CDR1 LNHDA, CDR2 SQIVND (reference sequence).

The receptor was isolated from a human donor with alopecia areata. This sample comprised CD8+ T cells sorted from blood, obtained at approximately week 34, from a patient treated with tofacitinib. V gene TRBV19 combines with J gene TRBJ1-4; maybe TRBD1 (5 bases). Here the CDR3 DNA reads TGTGCCAGCAAGGAACAGGCAACTAATGAAAAACTGTTTTTT. Translation gives CASKEQATNEKLFF.